The 20 T cell receptor beta chains reported below all come from one sample, sequenced in a study of blood T cell repertoires in COVID-19. The method was immunoSEQ multiplex PCR; TCRdb's version includes in-frame clones alone and lacks a portion of them. The profile shows 75,000 to 100,000 clones, roughly 83% of them singletons. Sequenced: peripheral blood. All receptors come from a human donor in a cohort sampled during active COVID-19.

The chain is built from TRBV6-2 or TRBV6-3 and TRBJ2-5; TRBD2 matches at 10 bases. The CDR3 covers 15 residues. J was trimmed by 2 bases and V by 5 bases; bases with no gene match: 5. Germline CDR1 and CDR2: MNHEY and SVGEGT. CDR3 amino acids: CASSPRTSGQETQYF. DNA for the CDR3: TGTGCCAGCAGTCCGCGGACTAGCGGACAAGAGACCCAGTACTTC.

The chain has TRBV11-2 and TRBJ2-3, with 7 bases identical to TRBD2. The CDR3 is 15 amino acids. Germline V gives CDR1 SGHAT, CDR2 FQNNGV. With 2 bases clipped from V and 6 bases from J, the junction kept 8 bases outside the gene matches. The CDR3 sequence: CASSLKGGRGDTQYF. The CDR3 coding sequence is TGTGCCAGCAGCTTAAAAGGCGGGAGAGGGGATACGCAGTATTTT.

The chain couples TRBV3-1 (or the pseudogene TRBV3-2) to TRBJ2-3, with a weak D call TRBD2 (6 bases). Between the trimmed V and J ends, which lost 1 base and 3 bases, there was a span of 11 bases. The V gene's germline CDR1 is LGHDT and CDR2 YNNKEL (reference sequence). The CDR3 extends over 15 amino acids. The CDR3 bases are TGTGCCAGCAGCCAAGTCACCGGGGGTACAGATACGCAGTATTTT. This translates into CASSQVTGGTDTQYF.

The chain uses TRBV7-2 and TRBJ2-1; a possible D gene is TRBD2 (6 bases). The CDR3 is made up of 16 amino acids. Trimming stripped 5 bases from V and 0 bases from J, with 14 bases between. The germline CDR1 and CDR2 sequences are SGHTA and FQGNSA. The CDR3 here is CASSGASAGSYNEQFF. In nucleotides, the CDR3 is TGTGCCAGCAGCGGAGCTAGCGCAGGCTCCTACAATGAGCAGTTCTTC.

The chain uses TRBV24-1 and TRBJ2-5; 9 bases line up with TRBD1. CDR3 size: 16 residues. Germline assignment: CDR1 KGHDR and CDR2 SFDVKD. The V and J ends lost 4 bases and 2 bases, in that order; junction bases with no gene match: 7. This CDR3 is CATSDSGTGLQETQYF. CDR3 coding DNA: TGTGCCACCAGTGACAGTGGGACAGGGCTTCAAGAGACCCAGTACTTC.

This clone has only one observation. The chain links TRBV4-3 to TRBJ2-1; 7 bases are shared with TRBD1. In germline, CDR1 is LGHNA, CDR2 YSLEER. V lost 3 bases, J lost 6 bases, and 8 bases stayed unmatched. CDR3 length: 15 residues. The CDR3: CASSQLDRDINEQFF. In DNA, the CDR3 is TGCGCCAGCAGCCAGTTAGACAGGGATATCAATGAGCAGTTCTTC.

The CDR3 loop is CATSDRDRGFGETQYF. The DNA of the CDR3 is TGTGCCACCAGTGATAGGGACAGGGGTTTTGGGGAGACCCAGTACTTC. The genes are TRBV24-1 and TRBJ2-5, with 10 bases aligning to TRBD1. The germline gives CDR1 KGHDR, CDR2 SFDVKD. The V segment lost 3 bases and the J segment 5 bases; nucleotides outside the gene matches: 8. This CDR3 spans 16 amino acids.

This chain joins TRBV5-1 and TRBJ2-5, with 8 bases aligning to TRBD1. The CDR3 sequence is 14 residues long. Looked up from germline, CDR1 is SGHRS and CDR2 is YFSETQ. Trimming took 3 bases from V and 5 from J; bases not matched to a gene: 6. CDR3 in DNA: TGCGCCAGCAGCTGGACAGGGTTTGATGAGACCCAGTACTTC. Protein product: CASSWTGFDETQYF. Filled out from reference TRBV5-1 and TRBJ2-5, the complete variable domain reads KAGVTQTPRYLIKTRGQQVTLSCSPISGHRSVSWYQQTPGQGLQFLFEYFSETQRNKGNFPGRFSGRQFSNSRSEMNVSTLELGDSALYLCASSWTGFDETQYFGPGTRLLVL.

Turning to this clone: Relative to the germline gene, one junction end is altered; a read error may explain this. This chain uses TRBV6-2 or TRBV6-3 with TRBJ2-3; a possible D gene is TRBD2 (5 bases). This CDR3 is 15 amino acids long. The germline CDR1 and CDR2 sequences are MNHEY and SVGEGT. The CDR3 loop reads CASSYSSSDTNTQYF. CDR3 in DNA: TGTGCCAGCAGTTACTCGAGTAGCGACACAAATACGCAGTATTTT.

This chain connects TRBV30 to TRBJ1-4; D gene ambiguous. Germline CDR1 reads GTSNPN; CDR2 reads SVGIG (reference sequence). V lost 1 base, J lost 8 bases, and 14 bases lay in between. CDR3 length: 14 residues. This chain's CDR3 is CAWSGNPSSEKLFF. As DNA, the CDR3 is TGTGCCTGGAGTGGTAACCCGAGCTCGGAAAAACTGTTTTTT.

The chain is built from TRBV5-8 and TRBJ2-7; 8 bases map to TRBD2. Germline assignment: CDR1 SGHTS and CDR2 YDEGEE. With V trimmed by 4 bases and J by 2 bases, 8 bases remained unmatched. The CDR3 is 15 amino acids. This CDR3 is CASSRRPGGPYEQYF. The DNA for the CDR3 is TGTGCCAGCAGCCGCCGGCCGGGAGGGCCCTACGAGCAGTACTTC.

This clone was detected only once. V gene TRBV9 combines with J gene TRBJ1-2, with 7 bases aligning to TRBD1. J gave up 8 bases and V 3 bases, and 13 bases lay outside the gene matches. The CDR3 contains 15 residues. CDR1 and CDR2 (germline): SGDLS, YYNGEE. The CDR3 DNA reads TGTGCCAGCAGCGCCGAGAACAGGGGAGATTGGGGCTACACCTTC. This translates into CASSAENRGDWGYTF.

This chain uses TRBV6-4 with TRBJ2-6; D may be TRBD2 (6 bases). The V and J ends lost 1 base and 2 bases respectively, with 6 bases between them. CDR1 and CDR2 from the germline V gene are MRHNA and SNTAGT. This CDR3 contains 15 residues. CDR3 region: CASSDWGAGANVLTF. DNA for the CDR3: TGTGCCAGCAGTGACTGGGGGGCTGGGGCCAACGTCCTGACTTTC.

The chain combines TRBV9 with TRBJ2-1; D is perhaps TRBD2 (6 bases). The V end lost 4 bases, the J end lost 9 bases, and 14 bases lay between the germline ends. This CDR3 comprises 13 residues. CDR1 is SGDLS and CDR2 is YYNGEE in the germline V gene. The DNA for the CDR3 is TGTGCCAGCAGCCGCGGGACTCTCCCTGAGCAGTTCTTC. Residues: CASSRGTLPEQFF.

Written as DNA, the CDR3 is TGTGCCAGCAGCTCCCGGGACAGGGCGAATGAGCAGTTCTTC. This gives the protein CASSSRDRANEQFF. This chain connects TRBV7-8 to TRBJ2-1, with 9 bases aligning to TRBD1. CDR1 is SGHVS, CDR2 FQNEAQ, per germline. This CDR3 spans 14 amino acids. V dropped 4 bases and J dropped 7; count of bases not matched to a gene: 5.

The V call is TRBV29-1, the J call TRBJ1-2; 7 bases align to TRBD1. The CDR3 runs 15 residues. Germline V gene lookup returns CDR1 SQVTM and CDR2 ANQGSEA. V trimming: 1 base; J trimming: 6 bases; junction bases outside the gene matches: 11. CDR3: CSVEVGMTGRNGYTF. As DNA, the CDR3 is TGCAGCGTTGAAGTCGGGATGACAGGGAGGAATGGCTACACCTTC. The full variable domain, completed using reference TRBV29-1 and TRBJ1-2, is SAVISQKPSRDICQRGTSLTIQCQVDSQVTMMFWYRQQPGQSLTLIATANQGSEATYESGFVIDKFPISRPNLTFSTLTVSNMSPEDSSIYLCSVEVGMTGRNGYTFGSGTRLTVV.

The rearrangement joins TRBV6-5 to TRBJ2-1; TRBD2 matches at 8 bases. The V segment lost 4 bases and the J segment 3 bases; nucleotides outside the gene matches: 5. This CDR3 has 15 residues. Germline-derived CDR1 and CDR2 are MNHEY and SVGAGI. The CDR3 protein is CASSLTSVDYNEQFF. The DNA for the CDR3 is TGTGCCAGCAGTTTGACTAGCGTGGACTACAATGAGCAGTTCTTC.

The chain employs TRBV28 and TRBJ1-5; TRBD1 agrees at 7 bases. CDR1 MDHEN and CDR2 SYDVKM come from the germline V gene. This CDR3 region has 16 residues. V was clipped by 3 bases and J by 7 bases; unmatched bases: 12. DNA for the CDR3: TGTGCCAGCAGTTTCCTGACAGGGCAAAGGGAACAGCCCCAGCATTTT. Its translation: CASSFLTGQREQPQHF.

Details on this clone: An end of the junction differs from the germline gene, which may be a read error. This sequence joins TRBV6-5 and TRBJ2-7, with 8 bases lining up with TRBD1. The CDR3 spans 12 residues. Germline values: CDR1 MNHEY, CDR2 SVGAGI. CDR3 loop: CASSVTGTGQGF. In nucleotides, the CDR3 is TGTGCCAGCAGCGTAACTGGGACAGGACAAGGCTTC.

The chain uses TRBV7-2 and TRBJ2-5, with D possibly being TRBD1 (6 bases). V dropped 1 base and J dropped 1 base, with 13 bases sitting between them. CDR1 and CDR2 from the germline V gene are SGHTA and FQGNSA. This CDR3 has 16 amino acids. This chain's CDR3 is CASSLGGTGSQETQYF. CDR3 nucleotides: TGTGCCAGCAGCTTAGGTGGTACAGGGAGCCAAGAGACCCAGTACTTC.